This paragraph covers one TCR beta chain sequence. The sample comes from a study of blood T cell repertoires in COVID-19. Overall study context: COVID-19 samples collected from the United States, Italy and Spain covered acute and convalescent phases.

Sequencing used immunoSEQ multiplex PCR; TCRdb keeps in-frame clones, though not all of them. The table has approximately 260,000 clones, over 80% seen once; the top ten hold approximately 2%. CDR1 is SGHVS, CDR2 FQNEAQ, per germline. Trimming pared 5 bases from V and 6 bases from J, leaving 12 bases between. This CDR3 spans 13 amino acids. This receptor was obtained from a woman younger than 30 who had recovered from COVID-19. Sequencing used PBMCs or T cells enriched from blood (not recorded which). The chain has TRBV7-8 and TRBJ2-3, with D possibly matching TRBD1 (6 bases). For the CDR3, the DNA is TGTGCCAGCAGCCTCCCAGGGGCGGATACGCAGTATTTT. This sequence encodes CASSLPGADTQYF.